These 21 T cell receptor beta chains came from one sample sequenced in a study of shared clonotypes between healthy human individuals. TCRdb's table, derived via immunoSEQ multiplex PCR, lists solely in-frame clones and lacks some. The table has 2 million to 2.5 million clones, just over 90% seen once. The sample comprised naive CD4+ T cells from PBMCs. The subset denotes: CD45RA+ positively selected. These receptors all come from a man aged 18 to 35 in good health. Some clones in this sample may be carry-over from other donors' samples.

The rearrangement uses TRBV29-1 and TRBJ2-3; no clear D gene. CDR1 and CDR2 from the germline V gene are SQVTM and ANQGSEA. The CDR3 covers 12 residues. Trimming pared 5 bases from V and 2 bases from J, leaving 8 bases between. The CDR3 DNA reads as TGCAGCGTTATCCCTCCCACAGATACGCAGTATTTT. Encoded protein: CSVIPPTDTQYF.

This chain uses TRBV7-2 with TRBJ1-2; D not certain. The CDR3 sequence is 14 residues long. V was trimmed by 5 bases and J by 4 bases, leaving 14 bases between them. In germline, CDR1 is SGHTA, CDR2 FQGNSA. CDR3 nucleotide sequence: TGTGCCAGCAGCCGGGCGACAAGTTCCTATGGCTACACCTTC. It specifies CASSRATSSYGYTF.

The CDR3 reads CASSLNPTVGREAFF. Here the CDR3 DNA reads TGTGCCAGCAGTCTAAACCCAACAGTGGGGAGGGAAGCTTTCTTT. The rearrangement uses TRBV28 and TRBJ1-1; D not certain. CDR3 size: 15 residues. The germline V and J ends were trimmed by 5 bases and 8 bases, with 21 bases remaining between them. CDR1 MDHEN and CDR2 SYDVKM come from the germline V gene.

The chain has TRBV28 and TRBJ2-3; D gene ambiguous. The V end was cut by 4 bases, the J end by 11 bases, with 16 bases between. CDR3 size: 13 residues. Per the germline V gene, CDR1 is MDHEN and CDR2 is SYDVKM. This CDR3 reads CASSSAVHIGQYF. CDR3 nucleotide sequence: TGTGCCAGCAGTTCCGCCGTTCATATAGGGCAGTATTTT. Looking up the rest from reference TRBV28 and TRBJ2-3 gives the full variable domain: DVKVTQSSRYLVKRTGEKVFLECVQDMDHENMFWYRQDPGLGLRLIYFSYDVKMKEKGDIPEGYSVSREKKERFSLILESASTNQTSMYLCASSSAVHIGQYFGPGTRLTVL.

The gene calls are TRBV2 and TRBJ2-3; 16 nucleotides align to TRBD2. The CDR3 is 17 amino acids. CDR1 and CDR2 (germline): SNHLY, FYNNEI. J was trimmed by 2 bases and V by 6 bases; bases with no gene match: 5. CDR3 sequence: CASRGLAGGPNTDTQYF. DNA for the CDR3: TGTGCCAGCAGGGGACTAGCGGGAGGGCCCAACACAGATACGCAGTATTTT.

The rearrangement uses TRBV7-9 and TRBJ2-7, with TRBD2 matching 11 bases. Per the germline V gene, CDR1 is SEHNR and CDR2 is FQNEAQ (reference sequence). After removal of 2 bases from V and 0 bases from J, the junction contained 6 bases not matched to a gene. The CDR3 sequence is 17 residues long. CDR3 nucleotides: TGTGCCAGCAGCTTACTAGCGGGAGGATACGGCTCCTACGAGCAGTACTTC. Translation gives CASSLLAGGYGSYEQYF.

The rearrangement uses TRBV7-8 and TRBJ2-1, with D perhaps matching TRBD1 (7 bases). The V end lost 5 bases, the J end lost 0 bases, and 17 bases lay between the germline ends. The CDR3 has 17 amino acids. CDR1 is SGHVS and CDR2 is FQNEAQ in the germline V gene. CDR3 coding DNA: TGTGCCAGCAGCCCCGAGGGGGCGGGAAACTCCTACAATGAGCAGTTCTTC. This codes for CASSPEGAGNSYNEQFF.

The chain has TRBV5-1 and TRBJ2-1; 7 bases map to TRBD1. Germline lookup yields CDR1 SGHRS and CDR2 YFSETQ. The V gene end was trimmed by 2 bases and the J gene end by 6 bases; junction bases not matched to a gene: 14. The CDR3 loop spans 17 amino acids. The CDR3 sequence is CASSFGGLRDRGNEQFF. As DNA, the CDR3 is TGCGCCAGCAGCTTTGGAGGCCTTAGGGACAGAGGCAATGAGCAGTTCTTC.

The chain recombines TRBV7-9 with TRBJ2-7; possible D gene TRBD1, 6 bases. Germline V gene data show CDR1 as SEHNR and CDR2 as FQNEAQ (reference sequence). V was trimmed by 3 bases and J by 2 bases, leaving 17 bases between them. The CDR3 length is 16 residues. In DNA form, the CDR3 reads TGTGCCAGCAGCTTTTCCTACAGGGACCGCGCCTACGAGCAGTACTTC. It yields the protein CASSFSYRDRAYEQYF.

This chain links TRBV5-1 with TRBJ1-3; maybe TRBD1 (6 bases). The CDR3 has 14 amino acids. Trimming left V 5 bases short and J 4 bases short, with 13 bases between. Per germline, CDR1 SGHRS and CDR2 YFSETQ. The CDR3 sequence is CASSNGQTGNTIYF. Written as DNA, the CDR3 is TGCGCCAGCAGTAACGGACAGACAGGAAACACCATATATTTT.

V usage is TRBV7-7 and J usage is TRBJ2-2; 7 bases are shared with TRBD2. V lost 0 bases, J lost 5 bases, and 3 bases stayed unmatched. This CDR3 spans 15 amino acids. Germline V lookup: CDR1 SSHAT, CDR2 FNYEAQ (reference sequence). CDR3 coding DNA: TGTGCCAGCAGCTTAGCCATGGGGGGGACCGGGGAGCTGTTTTTT. This sequence encodes CASSLAMGGTGELFF.

The table lists this clone with a count of one. V is TRBV2 and J is TRBJ2-3; 10 bases align to TRBD1. With V trimmed by 6 bases and J by 5 bases, 8 bases remained unmatched. The CDR3 covers 15 residues. Germline lookup yields CDR1 SNHLY and CDR2 FYNNEI. The CDR3 coding sequence is TGTGCCAGCAGATACAGACAGGGGGCAGGAGATACGCAGTATTTT. As protein: CASRYRQGAGDTQYF. The variable domain in full, completed from reference TRBV2 and TRBJ2-3, reads EPEVTQTPSHQVTQMGQEVILRCVPISNHLYFYWYRQILGQKVEFLVSFYNNEISEKSEIFDDQFSVERPDGSNFTLKIRSTKLEDSAMYFCASRYRQGAGDTQYFGPGTRLTVL.

The chain uses TRBV4-3 and TRBJ2-3; D unclear. Trimming left V 1 base short and J 3 bases short, with 11 bases between. The length of the CDR3 is 15 residues. Looked up from germline, CDR1 is LGHNA and CDR2 is YSLEER. The CDR3 bases are TGCGCCAGCAGCCAAGCCGCGTTGGGGACAGATACGCAGTATTTT. Residues: CASSQAALGTDTQYF.

The chain links TRBV7-2 to TRBJ2-7; D unresolved. CDR3 length: 15 residues. V lost 5 bases, J lost 4 bases, and 18 bases lay in between. Germline CDR1 is SGHTA and CDR2 is FQGNSA. The CDR3 region is CASSGRRSALYEQYF. CDR3 DNA: TGTGCCAGCAGCGGCCGGAGATCAGCCTTATACGAGCAGTACTTC.

This clone occurred once. The chain is built from TRBV2 and TRBJ2-4, with 12 bases fitting TRBD2. Germline V gives CDR1 SNHLY, CDR2 FYNNEI. CDR3 length: 19 residues. V gave up 2 bases and J gave up 2 bases; unmatched junction bases: 10. Here the CDR3 DNA reads TGTGCCAGCAGTGAATCTTACCTAGCGGGAGGGAGGACCAAAAACATTCAGTACTTC. It is translated as CASSESYLAGGRTKNIQYF.

The chain combines TRBV11-3 with TRBJ1-4, with a tentative D call TRBD1 (6 bases). The length of the CDR3 is 16 residues. CDR1 is SGHNT, CDR2 YENEEA, per germline. Trimming took 5 bases from V and 13 from J, leaving 26 bases between them. The CDR3 loop reads CASSPLGGVTPQGLFF. CDR3 DNA: TGTGCCAGCAGCCCCTTAGGGGGGGTTACCCCCCAGGGACTGTTTTTT.

The rearrangement links TRBV2 to TRBJ2-2; 9 positions match TRBD2. Trimming cost V 4 bases and J 0 bases; bases outside gene matches: 3. CDR1 is SNHLY, CDR2 FYNNEI, per germline. The CDR3 is made up of 16 amino acids. This CDR3 is CASSGLAGTNTGELFF. DNA for the CDR3: TGTGCCAGCAGTGGCCTAGCGGGGACGAACACCGGGGAGCTGTTTTTT.

The chain links TRBV28 to TRBJ2-5; 8 bases map to TRBD1. The ends lost 1 base at V and 4 bases at J; junction bases unmatched: 2. This CDR3 has 14 residues. Per the germline V gene, CDR1 is MDHEN and CDR2 is SYDVKM. This CDR3 is CASSLLDRGETQYF. Written as DNA, the CDR3 is TGTGCCAGCAGTTTATTAGACAGGGGAGAGACCCAGTACTTC. The entire variable domain, with the rest obtained from reference TRBV28 and TRBJ2-5, is as follows: DVKVTQSSRYLVKRTGEKVFLECVQDMDHENMFWYRQDPGLGLRLIYFSYDVKMKEKGDIPEGYSVSREKKERFSLILESASTNQTSMYLCASSLLDRGETQYFGPGTRLLVL.

In its sample, this clone was seen once. CDR3 DNA: TGTGCCAGCAACAGGGGGGCTAACTATGGCTACACCTTC. This codes for CASNRGANYGYTF. V usage is TRBV28 and J usage is TRBJ1-2, with 8 nucleotides matching TRBD1. The CDR3 is 13 residues long. The trim removed 7 bases at V and 0 bases at J, leaving 1 base unmatched. In germline, CDR1 is MDHEN, CDR2 SYDVKM.

This chain connects TRBV4-3 to TRBJ2-7; D may be TRBD2 (6 bases). Trimming shortened V by 1 base and J by 5 bases, and 12 bases separated the two germline ends. The CDR3 has 14 residues. CDR1 is LGHNA and CDR2 is YSLEER in the germline V gene. CDR3 in amino acids: CASSQGYGGNEQYF. The CDR3 region has the DNA TGCGCCAGCAGCCAAGGGTACGGGGGAAACGAGCAGTACTTC.

This sequence joins TRBV5-1 and TRBJ1-6; D perhaps matches TRBD1 (6 bases). Trimming stripped 5 bases from V and 7 bases from J, with 22 bases between. CDR1 and CDR2 from the germline V gene are SGHRS and YFSETQ. This CDR3 is built from 17 residues. The CDR3: CASRSFKIGQWNSPLHF. The CDR3 region has the DNA TGCGCCAGCAGAAGCTTTAAGATAGGACAGTGGAATTCACCCCTCCACTTT.